This TCR beta chain was captured by sequencing in a study of T cells in Graves' hyperthyroidism and ophthalmopathy. Broader study findings: The model made its ophthalmopathy prediction, and onset followed a median 6.5 months later.

RNA transcripts yielded amplified TCR beta CDR3 regions. HTBI primers were employed in a first-round RT-PCR of the TCR CDR3. TCRdb re-called the multiplex PCR reads with MiXCR, one entry per CDR3 protein. The data hold a few hundred thousand distinct CDR3 sequences, with less than 20% observed a single time. Stable disease denoted Graves' hyperthyroidism without ophthalmopathy progression within 18 months. Exclusion of patients followed from uncontrolled infection, other autoimmune disease, pregnancy or lactation. Diagnosis relied on clinical symptoms, serum thyroxine and TRAb, thyroid ultrasound and orbital computed tomography. There are many counts of this clonotype. What it binds is not known. This CDR3 contains 15 residues. Germline CDR1 and CDR2: DFQATT and SNEGSKA (reference sequence). Trimming took off 2 bases at V and 9 bases at J, with 20 bases between the two ends.

The V gene is TRBV20-1, the J gene TRBJ2-1; D not certain. Sequencing was carried out using blood. The source is a woman aged 18-29 years with Graves' hyperthyroidism. The CDR3 protein is CSARLEWSHPIEQFF. The DNA for the CDR3 is TGCAGTGCTAGATTAGAATGGAGCCACCCCATTGAGCAGTTCTTC.